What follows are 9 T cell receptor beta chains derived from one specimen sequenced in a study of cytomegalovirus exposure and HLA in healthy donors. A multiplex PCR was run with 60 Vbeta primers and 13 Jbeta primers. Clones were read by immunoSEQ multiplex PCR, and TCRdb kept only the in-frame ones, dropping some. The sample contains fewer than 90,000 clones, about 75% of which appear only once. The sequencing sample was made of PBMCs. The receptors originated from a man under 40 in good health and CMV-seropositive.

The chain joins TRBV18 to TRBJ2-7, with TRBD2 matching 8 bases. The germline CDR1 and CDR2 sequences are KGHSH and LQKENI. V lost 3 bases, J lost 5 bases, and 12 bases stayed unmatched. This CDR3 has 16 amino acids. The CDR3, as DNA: TGTGCCAGCTCACCCGGGGGGGTAGCGGTCCCTCACGAGCAGTACTTC. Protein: CASSPGGVAVPHEQYF.

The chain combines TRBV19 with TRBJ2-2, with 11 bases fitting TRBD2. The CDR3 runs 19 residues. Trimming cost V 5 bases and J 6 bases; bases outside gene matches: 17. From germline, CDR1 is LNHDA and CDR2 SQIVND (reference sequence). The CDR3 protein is CASSSILRIAGGAPGELFF. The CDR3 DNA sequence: TGTGCCAGTAGTTCGATACTCCGAATAGCGGGGGGGGCCCCCGGGGAGCTGTTTTTT.

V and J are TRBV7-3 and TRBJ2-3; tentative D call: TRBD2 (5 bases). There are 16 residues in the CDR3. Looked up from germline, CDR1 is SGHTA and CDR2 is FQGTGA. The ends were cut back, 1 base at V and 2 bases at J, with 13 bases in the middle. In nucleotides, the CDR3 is TGTGCCAGCAGCTTAAACCCGGGGTCCCCCACAGATACGCAGTATTTT. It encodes CASSLNPGSPTDTQYF.

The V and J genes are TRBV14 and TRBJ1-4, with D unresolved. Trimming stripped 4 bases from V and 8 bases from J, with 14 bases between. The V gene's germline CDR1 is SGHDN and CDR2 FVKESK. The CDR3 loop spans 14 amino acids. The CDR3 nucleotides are TGTGCCAGCAGCCCCCGTTCGGGTGGAGAAAAACTGTTTTTT. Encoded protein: CASSPRSGGEKLFF.

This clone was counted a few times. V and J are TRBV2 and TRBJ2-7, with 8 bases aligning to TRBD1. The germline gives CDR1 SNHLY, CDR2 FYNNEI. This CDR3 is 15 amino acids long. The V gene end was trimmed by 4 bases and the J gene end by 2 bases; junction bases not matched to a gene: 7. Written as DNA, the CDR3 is TGTGCCAGCAGTGCCCTCCCGGGACAGGCCTACGAGCAGTACTTC. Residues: CASSALPGQAYEQYF.

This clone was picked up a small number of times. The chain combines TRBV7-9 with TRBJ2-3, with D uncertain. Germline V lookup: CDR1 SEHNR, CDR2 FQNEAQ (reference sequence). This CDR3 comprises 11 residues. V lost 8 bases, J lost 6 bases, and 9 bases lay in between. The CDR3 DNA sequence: TGTGCCAGCCGAAGCTTGGATACGCAGTATTTT. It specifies CASRSLDTQYF.

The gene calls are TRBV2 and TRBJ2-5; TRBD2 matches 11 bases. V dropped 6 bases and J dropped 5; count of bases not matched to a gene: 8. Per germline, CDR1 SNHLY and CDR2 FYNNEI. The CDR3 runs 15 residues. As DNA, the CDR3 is TGTGCCAGCAGCAAAACTAGCGGGGGTACGGAGACCCAGTACTTC. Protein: CASSKTSGGTETQYF.

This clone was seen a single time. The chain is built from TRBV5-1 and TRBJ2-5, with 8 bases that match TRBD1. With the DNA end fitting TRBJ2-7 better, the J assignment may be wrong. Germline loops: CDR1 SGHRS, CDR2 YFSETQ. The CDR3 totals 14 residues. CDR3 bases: TGCGCCAGCAGCAGGACAGGGACGCCCTACGAGCAGTACTTC. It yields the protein CASSRTGTPYEQYF.

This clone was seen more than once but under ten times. The CDR3 nucleotides are TGTGCCAGCAGATTCCCGAGCTCCTACGAGCAGTACTTC. Translation gives CASRFPSSYEQYF. The rearrangement joins TRBV6-6 to TRBJ2-7, with no clear D. The ends were cut back, 6 bases at V and 0 bases at J, with 9 bases in the middle. This CDR3 has 13 amino acids. The V gene's germline CDR1 is MNHNY and CDR2 SVGAGI (reference sequence).